The 27 T cell receptor beta chains presented below share a single source sample, sequenced in a study of OX40 agonist ivuxolimab in advanced cancers. Sequencing used immunoSEQ multiplex PCR; TCRdb keeps in-frame clones, though not all of them. The profile shows about 74,000 clones, approximately 79% of them singletons. Here the sequenced sample was CD4+ or CD8+ T cells sorted from blood, taken in a trial of the OX40 agonist ivuxolimab. Receptors were obtained from an adult with an advanced solid tumor such as melanoma, head and neck, liver or kidney cancer.

Concerning this clone: Other nucleotide sequences in the sample specify the same CDR3. The chain is built from TRBV9 and TRBJ2-2; D may be TRBD1 (5 bases). V was clipped by 0 bases and J by 2 bases, with 8 bases between them. CDR1 SGDLS and CDR2 YYNGEE come from the germline V gene. The CDR3 is made up of 15 amino acids. Here the CDR3 reads CASSVGWGNTGELFF. The CDR3, as DNA: TGTGCCAGCAGCGTAGGTTGGGGCAACACCGGGGAGCTGTTTTTT. The variable domain in full, with the rest retrieved from reference TRBV9 and TRBJ2-2, is DSGVTQTPKHLITATGQRVTLRCSPRSGDLSVYWYQQSLDQGLQFLIQYYNGEERAKGNILERFSAQQFPDLHSELNLSSLELGDSALYFCASSVGWGNTGELFFGEGSRLTVL.

The chain carries TRBV4-3 and TRBJ2-5, with D uncertain. Per the germline V gene, CDR1 is LGHNA and CDR2 is YSLEER. Trimming cost V 4 bases and J 4 bases, with 22 bases left between them. The CDR3 is made up of 17 amino acids. CDR3 in DNA: TGCGCCAGCAGCCTTATGAGATGGGCGACGGGCGGAGAGACCCAGTACTTC. It codes for CASSLMRWATGGETQYF.

This chain uses TRBV5-6 with TRBJ1-1; D is unresolved. CDR3 size: 13 residues. The germline CDR1 and CDR2 sequences are SGHDT and YYEEEE. Between the trimmed V and J ends, which lost 1 base and 5 bases, there was a span of 9 bases. This CDR3 reads CASSLNLETEAFF. The CDR3 nucleotides read TGTGCCAGCAGCTTGAATTTGGAGACTGAAGCTTTCTTT.

V usage is TRBV28 and J usage is TRBJ1-2; D not resolved. Germline lookup yields CDR1 MDHEN and CDR2 SYDVKM. V was clipped by 2 bases and J by 3 bases, with 7 bases between them. This CDR3 is built from 13 residues. The CDR3 DNA sequence: TGTGCCAGCAGTTTAATGGGGTACTATGGCTACACCTTC. This codes for CASSLMGYYGYTF.

The chain is built from TRBV4-3 and TRBJ2-1; 7 bases match TRBD2. Germline assignment: CDR1 LGHNA and CDR2 YSLEER. CDR3 length: 19 residues. V trimming: 5 bases; J trimming: 5 bases; junction bases outside the gene matches: 21. In nucleotides, the CDR3 is TGCGCCAGCAGCACCCGTTTTTGGGCCGGGACTAAAGGAGACAATGAGCAGTTCTTC. This gives the protein CASSTRFWAGTKGDNEQFF.

CDR3 DNA sequence: TGTGCCAGCAGCAAGACTAGCGGGAGGACCCAGTACTTC. Its translation is CASSKTSGRTQYF. The rearrangement uses TRBV7-9 and TRBJ2-5; 12 bases match TRBD2. Germline CDR1 is SEHNR and CDR2 is FQNEAQ (reference sequence). The CDR3 loop spans 13 amino acids. With 5 bases clipped from V and 7 bases from J, the junction kept 2 bases outside the gene matches. The variable domain in full, with the rest retrieved from reference TRBV7-9 and TRBJ2-5, is DTGVSQNPRHKITKRGQNVTFRCDPISEHNRLYWYRQTLGQGPEFLTYFQNEAQLEKSRLLSDRFSAERPKGSFSTLEIQRTEQGDSAMYLCASSKTSGRTQYFGPGTRLLVL.

The chain carries TRBV28 and TRBJ2-5, with 7 bases that match TRBD2. V gave up 6 bases and J gave up 2 bases; unmatched junction bases: 15. CDR1 and CDR2 (germline): MDHEN, SYDVKM. CDR3 size: 17 residues. CDR3 residues: CASRPERGVSGQETQYF. The CDR3 DNA reads as TGTGCCAGCAGACCAGAGCGGGGTGTGTCGGGGCAAGAGACCCAGTACTTC.

The CDR3 DNA sequence: TGTGCCAGCAGTTCTGCGGACTCGAGGGGCAATCAGCCCCAGCATTTT. It yields the protein CASSSADSRGNQPQHF. The V gene is TRBV2, the J gene TRBJ1-5; no firm D call. Germline assignment: CDR1 SNHLY and CDR2 FYNNEI. Trimming took off 5 bases at V and 2 bases at J, with 16 bases between the two ends. The CDR3 covers 16 residues. The full variable domain, completed using reference TRBV2 and TRBJ1-5, is EPEVTQTPSHQVTQMGQEVILRCVPISNHLYFYWYRQILGQKVEFLVSFYNNEISEKSEIFDDQFSVERPDGSNFTLKIRSTKLEDSAMYFCASSSADSRGNQPQHFGDGTRLSIL.

The chain links TRBV28 to TRBJ1-4; D is unresolved. The CDR3 spans 14 residues. In germline, CDR1 is MDHEN, CDR2 SYDVKM. V was shortened by 5 bases and J by 8 bases, with 15 bases between the two germline ends. The CDR3, as DNA: TGTGCCAGCAGTCCTGGGGTTTCGGAAGAAAAACTGTTTTTT. Protein sequence: CASSPGVSEEKLFF.

The chain joins TRBV5-1 to TRBJ1-5; possible D gene TRBD1, 6 bases. Germline CDR1 reads SGHRS; CDR2 reads YFSETQ. Trimming took off 0 bases at V and 5 bases at J, with 6 bases between the two ends. This CDR3 has 13 residues. The CDR3 sequence is CASSLAGDQPQHF. DNA for the CDR3: TGCGCCAGCAGCTTGGCAGGGGATCAGCCCCAGCATTTT.

The chain recombines TRBV27 with TRBJ2-3; perhaps D is TRBD1 or TRBD2 (5 bases each). This CDR3 is 15 amino acids long. The germline V gene encodes CDR1 MNHEY and CDR2 SMNVEV (reference sequence). The V gene lost 7 bases and the J gene lost 0 bases, with 14 bases spanning the gap. CDR3 DNA sequence: TGTGCCAGCAAGGCGTGGGGGTCTAGCACAGATACGCAGTATTTT. It encodes CASKAWGSSTDTQYF.

The chain employs TRBV18 and TRBJ2-1; 7 nucleotides match TRBD2. V lost 3 bases and J lost 6; bases outside the gene matches: 2. Germline V gives CDR1 KGHSH, CDR2 LQKENI. This CDR3 spans 13 amino acids. CDR3 protein: CASSPASGNEQFF. The CDR3 DNA reads as TGTGCCAGCTCACCGGCTAGCGGCAATGAGCAGTTCTTC. Full variable domain (missing parts from reference TRBV18 and TRBJ2-1): NAGVMQNPRHLVRRRGQEARLRCSPMKGHSHVYWYRQLPEEGLKFMVYLQKENIIDESGMPKERFSAEFPKEGPSILRIQQVVRGDSAAYFCASSPASGNEQFFGPGTRLTVL.

V gene TRBV5-1 combines with J gene TRBJ2-3; TRBD2 agrees at 12 bases. V gave up 4 bases and J gave up 0 bases; unmatched junction bases: 6. The CDR3 extends over 17 amino acids. From germline, CDR1 is SGHRS and CDR2 YFSETQ. CDR3 amino acids: CASSPRGLAGSTDTQYF. For the CDR3, the DNA is TGCGCCAGCAGCCCCCGAGGACTAGCGGGGAGCACAGATACGCAGTATTTT. Filled out from reference TRBV5-1 and TRBJ2-3, the complete variable domain reads KAGVTQTPRYLIKTRGQQVTLSCSPISGHRSVSWYQQTPGQGLQFLFEYFSETQRNKGNFPGRFSGRQFSNSRSEMNVSTLELGDSALYLCASSPRGLAGSTDTQYFGPGTRLTVL.

V usage is TRBV6-6 and J usage is TRBJ1-5; D not certain. With 2 bases removed from V and 1 base from J, the gap between germline ends came to 3 bases. This CDR3 contains 13 residues. Germline CDR1 MNHNY, CDR2 SVGAGI (reference sequence). CDR3 coding DNA: TGTGCCAGCAGTTACGAGAGCAATCAGCCCCAGCATTTT. It is translated as CASSYESNQPQHF.

The genes are TRBV10-3 and TRBJ2-7; weak D call: TRBD2 (6 bases). Germline assignment: CDR1 ENHRY and CDR2 SYGVKD. V gave up 5 bases and J gave up 5 bases, with 16 bases separating them. The CDR3 contains 14 residues. The CDR3 loop reads CAISPLGEAHEQYV. The CDR3, as DNA: TGTGCCATCAGTCCACTAGGGGAGGCCCACGAGCAGTACGTC.

This rearrangement joins TRBV28 to TRBJ2-7, with D possibly being TRBD1 (6 bases). The CDR3 runs to 16 residues. Trimming removed 5 bases from V and 2 bases from J, with 19 bases in between. The V gene's germline CDR1 is MDHEN and CDR2 SYDVKM. Here the CDR3 reads CASSKQGFGAAYEQYF. CDR3 sequence (DNA): TGTGCCAGCAGTAAACAGGGTTTTGGGGCGGCCTACGAGCAGTACTTC.

The chain combines TRBV28 with TRBJ2-2, with TRBD1 as a possible D gene (6 bases). Trimming cost V 6 bases and J 2 bases, with 13 bases left between them. Germline values: CDR1 MDHEN, CDR2 SYDVKM. There are 15 residues in the CDR3. CDR3 amino acids: CASSLGTLNTGELFF. In nucleotides, the CDR3 is TGTGCCAGCAGCCTCGGGACACTCAACACCGGGGAGCTGTTTTTT. The full variable domain, its missing parts supplied by reference TRBV28 and TRBJ2-2, is DVKVTQSSRYLVKRTGEKVFLECVQDMDHENMFWYRQDPGLGLRLIYFSYDVKMKEKGDIPEGYSVSREKKERFSLILESASTNQTSMYLCASSLGTLNTGELFFGEGSRLTVL.

This sequence joins TRBV6-5 and TRBJ2-6; 7 bases map to TRBD1. V lost 5 bases and J lost 2; bases outside the gene matches: 3. Germline V gene sequence: CDR1 MNHEY, CDR2 SVGAGI. The CDR3 length is 15 residues. CDR3 nucleotides: TGTGCCAGCAGTCCACAGGGGACTGGGGCCAACGTCCTGACTTTC. Its protein product is CASSPQGTGANVLTF.

This chain joins TRBV7-3 and TRBJ2-2; D is possibly TRBD2 (5 bases). With 5 bases removed from V and 1 base from J, the gap between germline ends came to 14 bases. This CDR3 comprises 16 residues. Looked up from germline, CDR1 is SGHTA and CDR2 is FQGTGA. The CDR3 DNA follows: TGTGCCAGCAGCCCCCAGGCGGGCCTGAACACCGGGGAGCTGTTTTTT. Its protein is CASSPQAGLNTGELFF.

The rearrangement links TRBV9 to TRBJ2-5; 11 bases agree with TRBD1. V dropped 1 base and J dropped 3; count of bases not matched to a gene: 11. Germline V lookup: CDR1 SGDLS, CDR2 YYNGEE. The length of the CDR3 is 18 residues. CDR3 protein: CASSVNVEGTGGEETQYF. The CDR3, as DNA: TGTGCCAGCAGCGTAAATGTCGAGGGGACAGGGGGAGAAGAGACCCAGTACTTC. Complete variable domain (other parts from reference TRBV9 and TRBJ2-5): DSGVTQTPKHLITATGQRVTLRCSPRSGDLSVYWYQQSLDQGLQFLIQYYNGEERAKGNILERFSAQQFPDLHSELNLSSLELGDSALYFCASSVNVEGTGGEETQYFGPGTRLLVL.

CDR3 region: CATSRDRVRGYGYTF. The DNA for the CDR3 is TGTGCCACCAGCAGAGATCGCGTCAGAGGGTATGGCTACACCTTC. The rearrangement uses TRBV15 and TRBJ1-2, with D hard to call. The V and J ends lost 0 bases and 5 bases respectively, with 13 bases between them. Germline CDR1 reads LNHNV; CDR2 reads YYDKDF (reference sequence). The CDR3 extends over 15 amino acids.

The chain couples TRBV4-2 to TRBJ2-5; D possibly corresponds to TRBD2 (5 bases). Per the germline V gene, CDR1 is LGHNA and CDR2 is YNFKEQ. V lost 4 bases to trimming and J lost 1 base, with 13 bases between them. This CDR3 spans 15 amino acids. The CDR3 region is CASSRGEGSQETQYF. For the CDR3, the DNA is TGTGCCAGCAGCCGGGGTGAGGGTTCCCAAGAGACCCAGTACTTC.

The chain is built from TRBV28 and TRBJ2-2; no clear D. There are 14 residues in the CDR3. The V end was cut by 2 bases, the J end by 6 bases, with 10 bases between. From germline, CDR1 is MDHEN and CDR2 SYDVKM. The CDR3 DNA follows: TGTGCCAGCAGTTTACCCTGGGGTTCCGGGGAGCTGTTTTTT. Its protein product is CASSLPWGSGELFF.

V gene TRBV4-1 combines with J gene TRBJ2-4; no clear D. Germline V gives CDR1 MGHRA, CDR2 YSYEKL. Trimming removed 3 bases from V and 0 bases from J, with 15 bases in between. The CDR3 totals 17 residues. The CDR3 protein is CASSQDPPRLAKNIQYF. CDR3 in DNA: TGCGCCAGCAGCCAGGATCCGCCGCGGCTAGCCAAAAACATTCAGTACTTC.

This clone was recorded once. The V gene is TRBV29-1, the J gene TRBJ2-5; tentatively, D is TRBD1 or TRBD2 (6 bases each). The V gene's germline CDR1 is SQVTM and CDR2 ANQGSEA. V gave up 6 bases and J gave up 0 bases, with 14 bases separating them. This CDR3 has 14 amino acids. The CDR3 reads CSVEGHYNQETQYF. DNA of the CDR3: TGCAGCGTGGAGGGACACTATAACCAAGAGACCCAGTACTTC.

The chain links TRBV29-1 to TRBJ2-1; D remains ambiguous. Germline CDR1 and CDR2: SQVTM and ANQGSEA. CDR3 length: 11 residues. Deletions cut 5 bases from V and 0 bases from J, with 2 bases between. CDR3 sequence reads: CSVFSYNEQFF. The CDR3 nucleotides are TGCAGCGTTTTCTCCTACAATGAGCAGTTCTTC.

This chain uses TRBV7-2 with TRBJ2-1; D gene ambiguous. Germline loops: CDR1 SGHTA, CDR2 FQGNSA. The CDR3 consists of 13 residues. The CDR3 loop reads CASGISSYNEQFF. The CDR3, as DNA: TGTGCTAGTGGGATAAGCTCCTACAATGAGCAGTTCTTC.